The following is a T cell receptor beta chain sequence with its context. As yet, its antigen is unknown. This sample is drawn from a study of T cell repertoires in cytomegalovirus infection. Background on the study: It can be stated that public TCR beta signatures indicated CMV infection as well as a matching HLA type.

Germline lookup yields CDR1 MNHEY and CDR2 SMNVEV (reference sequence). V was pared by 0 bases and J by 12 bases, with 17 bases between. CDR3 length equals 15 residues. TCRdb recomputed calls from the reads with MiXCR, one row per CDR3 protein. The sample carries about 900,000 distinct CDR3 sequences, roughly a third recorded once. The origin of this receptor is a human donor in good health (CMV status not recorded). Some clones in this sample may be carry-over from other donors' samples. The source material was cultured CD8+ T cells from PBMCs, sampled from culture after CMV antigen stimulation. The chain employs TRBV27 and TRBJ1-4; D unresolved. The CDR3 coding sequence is TGTGCCAGCAGTTTATCGGCGAATCGGGCGGCGGAACTGTTTTTT. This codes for CASSLSANRAAELFF.